The 4 T cell receptor beta chains given below trace back to one sample, sequenced in a study of T cells after yellow fever vaccination. In TCRdb, the 5' RACE reads were re-called with MiXCR into one record per CDR3 protein. The data contain 300,000 to 400,000 distinct CDR3 sequences, 8.7% of them singletons. This specimen consisted of PBMCs, obtained on the day of the first yellow fever vaccination. Receptor source: a man younger than 30 who received the YFV17D yellow fever vaccine.

The rearrangement links TRBV12-3 or TRBV12-4 to TRBJ1-2; 12 bases line up with TRBD1. Trimming took 2 bases from V and 7 from J; bases not matched to a gene: 8. The CDR3 is made up of 16 amino acids. The CDR3 DNA follows: TGTGCCAGCAGTTTAAAGGGACAGGGGGCGCCCGGTGGCTACACCTTC. Protein: CASSLKGQGAPGGYTF.

The J gene is TRBJ1-2, the V gene TRBV15; 10 bases are a match to TRBD1. Germline V gene lookup returns CDR1 LNHNV and CDR2 YYDKDF (reference sequence). The V and J ends lost 0 bases and 7 bases, in that order; junction bases with no gene match: 8. This CDR3 has 16 amino acids. The CDR3 loop reads CATSRENWDRGSGYTF. CDR3 sequence (DNA): TGTGCCACCAGCAGAGAGAATTGGGACAGGGGAAGTGGCTACACCTTC.

The J gene is TRBJ1-1, the V gene TRBV27; D unclear. The CDR3 is 15 amino acids. The germline V gene encodes CDR1 MNHEY and CDR2 SMNVEV (reference sequence). V lost 1 base and J 0 bases, leaving 9 bases between the germline ends. In nucleotides, the CDR3 is TGTGCCAGCAGTTTATTATCCGTCATGAACACTGAAGCTTTCTTT. It encodes CASSLLSVMNTEAFF.

This chain joins TRBV7-9 and TRBJ1-4; the D is unclear. The CDR3 is made up of 15 amino acids. The V gene lost 6 bases and the J gene lost 8 bases, with 19 bases spanning the gap. Germline V CDR1 and CDR2: SEHNR, FQNEAQ (reference sequence). The CDR3 loop reads CASSGGDGRREKLFF. DNA of the CDR3: TGTGCCAGCAGTGGAGGAGATGGACGCCGCGAAAAACTGTTTTTT.